This is a list of T cell receptor beta chains from one sample in a study of CD8 T cells in ankylosing spondylitis. One entry per CDR3 protein results from TCRdb running MiXCR on the 5' RACE reads. The data hold about 150,000 distinct CDR3 sequences, with roughly 34% observed a single time. Input material: synovial fluid, either unsorted or a sorted T cell fraction (not recorded which). These receptors were taken from a male donor with ankylosing spondylitis. CDR3s include the opening cysteine and the closing phenylalanine or tryptophan.

v_call cdr3_aa
TRBV28 CASSAPVFQETQYF
TRBV29-1 CSVVSSSEAFF
TRBV7-2 CASSLEGHNSPLHF
TRBV12-3/TRBV12-4 CASSHSGANVLTF
TRBV4-2 CASSRELAGALGAQYF
TRBV4-1 CASSPQRRGLGTEAFF
TRBV5-1 CASSLGPDDTTEQFF
TRBV10-3 CAISEEQVWGLEYGYTF
TRBV19 CASGDQGRRSTDTQYF
TRBV20-1 CSARENYGYTF
TRBV5-6 CASNYLDGGNYGYTF
TRBV7-6 CASSLLTGAEAFF
TRBV20-1 CSAEGGHSSTDTQYF
TRBV5-1 CASSLQQGGLSSYNSPLHF
TRBV20-1 CSASGGGSYSNQPQHF
TRBV25-1 CASSEGILFYNEQFF
TRBV20-1 CSARVGKGAFF
TRBV12-3/TRBV12-4 CASSLRDRGGEQYF
TRBV7-8 CASSLGQGPSNQPQHF
TRBV12-3/TRBV12-4 CASSFTGGAFF
TRBV9 CASSDTGAYNTEAFF
TRBV19 CASSAVGDGNTIYF
TRBV7-8 CASSLTLYSNQPQHF
TRBV7-2 CASSVRQGNQPQHF
TRBV24-1 CATSDRSRSYGYTF
TRBV24-1 CATSDFGGEQFF
TRBV16 CASSQSSTGAKNTEAFF